Sequencing of this T cell receptor beta chain was carried out in a study of CD8 T cells in ankylosing spondylitis. Molecular-barcoded quantitative 5'-RACE produced these TCR beta libraries. From the 5' RACE reads, TCRdb called clonotypes with MiXCR, one entry per CDR3 protein. Of about 220,000 distinct CDR3 sequences in the sample, 25% to 30% were seen once. This CDR3 region has 14 residues. The V and J ends lost 5 bases and 1 base respectively, with 12 bases between them. CDR1 is DFQATT and CDR2 is SNEGSKA in the germline V gene (reference sequence). At least ten counts were recorded for this clonotype. Its antigen is currently unknown. Study-level findings and limits: For ankylosing spondylitis blood, a TCR beta motif of about eight highly homologous variants appeared characteristic. Reportedly, significant enrichment of disease-linked clones occurred in matched ankylosing spondylitis synovial fluid.

This receptor was identified in a male donor with ankylosing spondylitis or in good health (not recorded which). The sample taken for sequencing was blood, either unsorted or a sorted T cell fraction (not recorded which). The chain links TRBV20-1 to TRBJ2-4; D might be TRBD1 (6 bases). The CDR3 coding sequence is TGCAGTGCTTGGACAAGGGGGGCCAAAAACATTCAGTACTTC. Translating it yields CSAWTRGAKNIQYF.